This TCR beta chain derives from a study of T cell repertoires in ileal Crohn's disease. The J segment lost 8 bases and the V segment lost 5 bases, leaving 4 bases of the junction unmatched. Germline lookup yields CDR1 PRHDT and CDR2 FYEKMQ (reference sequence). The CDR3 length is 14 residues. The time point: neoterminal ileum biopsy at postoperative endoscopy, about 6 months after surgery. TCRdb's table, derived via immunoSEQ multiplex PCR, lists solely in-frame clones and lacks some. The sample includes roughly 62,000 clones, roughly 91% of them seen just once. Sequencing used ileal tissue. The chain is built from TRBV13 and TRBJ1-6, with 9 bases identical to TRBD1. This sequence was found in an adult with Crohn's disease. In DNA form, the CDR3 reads TGTGCCAGCAGCCCAACAGGGGGCCATTCACCCCTCCACTTT. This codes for CASSPTGGHSPLHF.